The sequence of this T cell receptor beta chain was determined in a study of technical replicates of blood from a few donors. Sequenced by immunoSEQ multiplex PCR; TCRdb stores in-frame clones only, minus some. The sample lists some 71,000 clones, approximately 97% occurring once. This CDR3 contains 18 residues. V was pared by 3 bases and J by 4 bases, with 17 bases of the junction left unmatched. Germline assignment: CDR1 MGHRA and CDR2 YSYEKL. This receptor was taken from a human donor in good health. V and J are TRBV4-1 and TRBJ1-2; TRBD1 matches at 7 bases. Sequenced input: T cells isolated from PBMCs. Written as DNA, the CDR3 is TGCGCCAGCAGCCAGCAGGGGGTCCGAGGGGGTCGCCTCTATGGCTACACCTTC. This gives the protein CASSQQGVRGGRLYGYTF.